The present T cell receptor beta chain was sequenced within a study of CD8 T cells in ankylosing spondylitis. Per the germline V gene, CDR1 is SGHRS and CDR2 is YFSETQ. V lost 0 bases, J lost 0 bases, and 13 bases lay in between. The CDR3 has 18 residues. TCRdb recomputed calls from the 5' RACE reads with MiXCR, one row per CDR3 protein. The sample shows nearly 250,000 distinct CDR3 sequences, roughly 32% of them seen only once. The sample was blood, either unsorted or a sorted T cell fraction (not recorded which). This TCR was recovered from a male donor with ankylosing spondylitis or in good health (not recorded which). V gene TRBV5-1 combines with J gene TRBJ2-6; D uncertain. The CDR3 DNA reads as TGCGCCAGCAGCTTGGTGACTGGGGAAGCCTCTGGGGCCAACGTCCTGACTTTC. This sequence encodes CASSLVTGEASGANVLTF.